This T cell receptor (beta chain) was captured in a study of T cells in Graves' hyperthyroidism and ophthalmopathy. Patients between 18 and 65 years old had hyperthyroidism, newly diagnosed and lasting under 2 months. Using around 10 ml of fresh peripheral blood, PBMCs were prepared. Many counts were recorded for this clonotype. What it binds is unknown. Study-wide results and limits: Peripheral blood also featured most of the thyroid clonotypes expanded above 0.001. In simple terms, a model built on 13 V-J features told ophthalmopathy apart from stable hyperthyroidism.

Using RNA transcripts as the source, TCR beta CDR3 regions were amplified. The TCR CDR3 first-round RT-PCR relied on the HTBI primer set. Each CDR3 protein gets one entry after TCRdb re-called the multiplex PCR reads with MiXCR. This table holds 350,000 to 400,000 distinct CDR3 sequences, 15% to 20% found once. Sequencing input: blood. The receptor's source is a woman under 30 with Graves' hyperthyroidism.

CDR3 in amino acids: CASSPPDRDQETQYF. The CDR3 DNA is TGTGCCAGCAGTCCGCCGGACAGGGACCAAGAGACCCAGTACTTC. The chain uses TRBV28 and TRBJ2-5; 8 nucleotides agree with TRBD1. The V gene end was trimmed by 5 bases and the J gene end by 0 bases; junction bases not matched to a gene: 5. Looked up from germline, CDR1 is MDHEN and CDR2 is SYDVKM. This CDR3 contains 15 residues.